What follows is one T cell receptor beta chain and its context. The entry originates in a study of blood T cell repertoires in COVID-19. For the study at large: T cells, B-cell-depleted T cells, or PBMCs provided the cDNA or gDNA that served as material.

The assay was immunoSEQ multiplex PCR, and TCRdb's table has in-frame clones only and misses some. The sample carries 200,000 or so clones, roughly 84% recorded once. The CDR3 is 14 amino acids. Per the germline V gene, CDR1 is LNHDA and CDR2 is SQIVND (reference sequence). The germline V and J ends were trimmed by 3 bases and 6 bases, with 14 bases remaining between them. This chain connects TRBV19 to TRBJ1-1; tentatively, D is TRBD1 (6 bases). The source of this sequence is a man aged 35 to 55 who had recovered from COVID-19. Sequencing was done on a sample of peripheral blood. This chain's CDR3 is CASSIRGADPEAFF. The CDR3 DNA follows: TGTGCCAGTAGTATTCGGGGGGCAGATCCTGAAGCTTTCTTT.